The T cell receptor beta chain described here comes from a study of blood T cell repertoires in COVID-19. Study-level background: The United States, Italy and Spain were the sources of the acute and convalescent COVID-19 samples. T cells, B-cell-depleted T cells, or PBMCs supplied cDNA or gDNA.

The CDR3 has 14 amino acids. Looked up from germline, CDR1 is LNHNV and CDR2 is YYDKDF (reference sequence). V dropped 8 bases and J dropped 3; count of bases not matched to a gene: 4. Sequencing used immunoSEQ multiplex PCR; TCRdb keeps in-frame clones, though not all of them. Seen here are 220,000 or so clones, just under 90% observed once, and the top ten hold 0.87%. Grouping used clinical history reported by participants in a survey and questionnaire. Those designated as exposed participants met a COVID-19 case within 2 weeks before study entry. The chain recombines TRBV15 with TRBJ2-2, with TRBD2 identical over 9 bases. The sequence derives from a man aged 50-60 years who had been exposed to COVID-19. The specimen was PBMCs or T cells enriched from blood (not recorded which). This chain's CDR3 is CATRGGDYTGELFF. In DNA form, the CDR3 reads TGTGCCACCCGCGGGGGGGATTACACCGGGGAGCTGTTTTTT.